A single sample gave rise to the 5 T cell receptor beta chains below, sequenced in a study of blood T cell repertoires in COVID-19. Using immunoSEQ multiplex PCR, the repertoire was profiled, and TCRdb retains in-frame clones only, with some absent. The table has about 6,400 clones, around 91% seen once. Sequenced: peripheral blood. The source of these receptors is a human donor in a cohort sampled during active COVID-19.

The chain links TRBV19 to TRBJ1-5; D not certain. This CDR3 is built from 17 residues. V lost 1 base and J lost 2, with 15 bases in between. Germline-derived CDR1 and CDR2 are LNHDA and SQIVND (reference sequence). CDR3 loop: CASSIARNYYGNQPQHF. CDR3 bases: TGTGCCAGTAGTATAGCCCGGAACTACTACGGCAATCAGCCCCAGCATTTT.

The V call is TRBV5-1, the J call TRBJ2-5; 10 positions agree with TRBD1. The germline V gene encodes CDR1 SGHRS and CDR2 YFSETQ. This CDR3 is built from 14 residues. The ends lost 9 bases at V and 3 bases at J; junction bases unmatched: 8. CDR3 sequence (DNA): TGCGCCACCTCCTGGACAGGGGGTAAAGAGACCCAGTACTTC. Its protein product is CATSWTGGKETQYF. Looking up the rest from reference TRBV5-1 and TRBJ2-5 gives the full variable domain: KAGVTQTPRYLIKTRGQQVTLSCSPISGHRSVSWYQQTPGQGLQFLFEYFSETQRNKGNFPGRFSGRQFSNSRSEMNVSTLELGDSALYLCATSWTGGKETQYFGPGTRLLVL.

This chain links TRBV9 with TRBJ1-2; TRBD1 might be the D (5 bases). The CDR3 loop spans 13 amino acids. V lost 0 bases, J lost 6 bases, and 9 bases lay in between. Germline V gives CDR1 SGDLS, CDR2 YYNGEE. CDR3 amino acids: CASSVAIGDGYTF. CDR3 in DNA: TGTGCCAGCAGCGTAGCTATAGGGGATGGCTACACCTTC.

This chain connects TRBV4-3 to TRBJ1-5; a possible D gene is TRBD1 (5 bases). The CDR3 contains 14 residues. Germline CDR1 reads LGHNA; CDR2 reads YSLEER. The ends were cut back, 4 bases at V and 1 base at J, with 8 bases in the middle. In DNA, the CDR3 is TGCGCCAGCAGCCGGACACGCAGCAATCAGCCCCAGCATTTT. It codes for CASSRTRSNQPQHF.

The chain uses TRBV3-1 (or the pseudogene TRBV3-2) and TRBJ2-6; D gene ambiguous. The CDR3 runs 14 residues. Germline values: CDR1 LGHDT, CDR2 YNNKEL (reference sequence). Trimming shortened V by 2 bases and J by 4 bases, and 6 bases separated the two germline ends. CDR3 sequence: CASSQREGANVLTF. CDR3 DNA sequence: TGTGCCAGCAGCCAAAGAGAAGGGGCCAACGTCCTGACTTTC.